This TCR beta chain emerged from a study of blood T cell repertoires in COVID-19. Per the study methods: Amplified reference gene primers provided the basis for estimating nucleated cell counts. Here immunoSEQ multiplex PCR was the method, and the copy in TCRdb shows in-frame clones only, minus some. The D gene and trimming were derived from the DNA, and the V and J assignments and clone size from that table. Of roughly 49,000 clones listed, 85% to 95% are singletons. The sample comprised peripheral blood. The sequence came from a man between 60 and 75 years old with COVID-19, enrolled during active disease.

This CDR3 is CASSPGTSGRGYNEQFF. In nucleotides, the CDR3 is TGCGCCAGCAGTCCTGGGACTAGCGGGAGAGGTTACAATGAGCAGTTCTTC. V is TRBV5-1 and J is TRBJ2-1; 14 nucleotides agree with TRBD2. This CDR3 is built from 17 residues. Trimming removed 5 bases from V and 4 bases from J; junction bases left unmatched: 8. Germline V gene data show CDR1 as SGHRS and CDR2 as YFSETQ.